This T cell receptor (beta chain) is drawn from a study of blood T cell repertoires in COVID-19. Germline CDR1 is MNHEY and CDR2 is SMNVEV (reference sequence). The V and J ends lost 3 bases and 3 bases respectively, with 12 bases between them. CDR3 length: 15 residues. Libraries were prepared by immunoSEQ multiplex PCR; TCRdb keeps only in-frame clonotypes and omits some of them. The profile shows 300,000 to 400,000 clones, approximately 86% of them singletons. V and J are TRBV27 and TRBJ1-5, with a tentative D call TRBD1 (5 bases). This receptor was identified in a woman in her thirties or forties with acute COVID-19. The specimen sequenced was PBMCs or T cells enriched from blood (not recorded which). In DNA, the CDR3 is TGTGCCAGCAGTTTCTCGACAGCATCCAATCAGCCCCAGCATTTT. It is translated as CASSFSTASNQPQHF.